A single sample gave rise to the 11 T cell receptor beta chains below, sequenced in a study of T cells in Graves' hyperthyroidism and ophthalmopathy. Amplification yielded TCR beta CDR3 regions, with RNA transcripts as the source. A first-round RT-PCR of the TCR CDR3 used the HTBI primer set. TCRdb used MiXCR to reprocess the multiplex PCR reads, holding one entry per CDR3 protein. The sample shows nearly 600,000 distinct CDR3 sequences, more than 13% of them seen only once. The sequenced sample consisted of blood. Receptors were obtained from a young woman with Graves' ophthalmopathy.

This clonotype was recorded a few times. Possible read error: a much larger clone is one base away. V gene TRBV7-2 combines with J gene TRBJ2-5; D is perhaps TRBD1 (6 bases). V gave up 2 bases and J gave up 9 bases, with 16 bases separating them. Germline-derived CDR1 and CDR2 are SGHTA and FQGNSA. This CDR3 is built from 14 residues. As DNA, the CDR3 is TGTGCCAGCAGCTTACTGACAGGAATACAGGCCCAGTACTTC. It specifies CASSLLTGIQAQYF.

The rearrangement joins TRBV29-1 to TRBJ1-1; 10 bases are shared with TRBD1. The CDR3 totals 12 residues. V shed 4 bases, J shed 7 bases, and the junction held 3 bases outside the gene matches. Germline values: CDR1 SQVTM, CDR2 ANQGSEA. CDR3 in DNA: TGCAGCGTTGCGGACAGGGGGGTTGAAGCTTTCTTT. This codes for CSVADRGVEAFF.

As concerns this clonotype: A clone one base away is much larger, so this may be a read error. The V call is TRBV28, the J call TRBJ2-5; no clear D gene. This CDR3 is 19 amino acids long. Looked up from germline, CDR1 is MDHEN and CDR2 is SYDVKM. DNA of the CDR3: TGTGCCAGCAGCCGGCCCCAACTACAAGGGTTGAGGTACCAAGAGGCCCAGTACTTC. Encoded protein: CASSRPQLQGLRYQEAQYF.

With respect to this clonotype: The junction shows a germline mismatch at one end, possibly a read error. This chain connects TRBV7-9 to TRBJ1-2; D remains unclear. CDR3 size: 13 residues. Looked up from germline, CDR1 is SEHNR and CDR2 is FQNEAQ (reference sequence). CDR3 sequence: CASNLLGWYGYTF. The CDR3 DNA reads TGTGCCAGCAACTTACTAGGGTGGTATGGCTACACCTTC.

This clonotype showed up just a few times. The chain carries TRBV4-3 and TRBJ2-1, with TRBD2 matching 12 bases. CDR3 length equals 16 residues. Germline V CDR1 and CDR2: LGHNA, YSLEER. After removal of 4 bases from V and 3 bases from J, the junction contained 4 bases not matched to a gene. The CDR3 spells CASSRETSGSYNEQFF. The CDR3 bases are TGCGCCAGCAGCCGAGAGACTAGCGGGAGCTACAATGAGCAGTTCTTC.

This clonotype occurred many times. J is TRBJ1-2 and V is TRBV28, with D hard to call. This CDR3 has 14 residues. V was shortened by 4 bases and J by 0 bases, with 9 bases between the two germline ends. The germline V gene has CDR1 MDHEN and CDR2 SYDVKM. The CDR3 DNA follows: TGTGCCAGCAGTTCCAGCCATCCTAACTATGGCTACACCTTC. This translates into CASSSSHPNYGYTF.

As regards this clonotype: A much larger clone lies one base from this, so it may be a read error. The chain combines TRBV12-3 or TRBV12-4 with TRBJ1-5; 9 bases fit TRBD1. V shed 8 bases, J shed 6 bases, and the junction held 8 bases outside the gene matches. The CDR3 has 14 residues. CDR3 protein: CASAQGTGFQPQHF. DNA of the CDR3: TGTGCCAGCGCCCAAGGGACAGGGTTTCAGCCCCAGCATTTT.

This clonotype was detected ten times or more. This rearrangement joins TRBV27 to TRBJ1-5; D is possibly TRBD1 (5 bases). The V end lost 4 bases, the J end lost 2 bases, and 12 bases lay between the germline ends. This CDR3 spans 15 amino acids. Germline loops: CDR1 MNHEY, CDR2 SMNVEV (reference sequence). The CDR3 loop is CASSSPGGGNQPQHF. CDR3 nucleotide sequence: TGTGCCAGCAGTTCTCCCGGGGGTGGCAATCAGCCCCAGCATTTT.

This clonotype was counted a few times. The CDR3 region is CASNSGTGNYEQYF. For the CDR3, the DNA is TGTGCCAGCAATTCAGGGACAGGGAACTACGAGCAGTACTTC. The chain recombines TRBV28 with TRBJ2-7; the match to TRBD1 covers 9 bases. Germline loops: CDR1 MDHEN, CDR2 SYDVKM. The CDR3 spans 14 residues. After removal of 7 bases from V and 3 bases from J, the junction contained 7 bases not matched to a gene.

The table lists this clonotype with a count of one. V and J are TRBV5-6 and TRBJ1-2, with TRBD1 identical over 7 bases. The CDR3 contains 14 residues. Germline CDR1 and CDR2: SGHDT and YYEEEE. The trim removed 4 bases at V and 5 bases at J, leaving 8 bases unmatched. CDR3 DNA sequence: TGTGCCAGCAGCCTCTTACAGGGGACTTATGGCTACACCTTC. Its protein is CASSLLQGTYGYTF.

For the CDR3, the DNA is TGTGCCAGCTCACCACCCGGCGGGACGGCAGATACGCAGTATTTT. It yields the protein CASSPPGGTADTQYF. The chain couples TRBV18 to TRBJ2-3, with D tentatively TRBD2 (6 bases). Germline V gene data show CDR1 as KGHSH and CDR2 as LQKENI. V was trimmed by 0 bases and J by 4 bases, leaving 11 bases between them. The CDR3 is 15 amino acids. Complete variable domain (other parts from reference TRBV18 and TRBJ2-3): NAGVMQNPRHLVRRRGQEARLRCSPMKGHSHVYWYRQLPEEGLKFMVYLQKENIIDESGMPKERFSAEFPKEGPSILRIQQVVRGDSAAYFCASSPPGGTADTQYFGPGTRLTVL.